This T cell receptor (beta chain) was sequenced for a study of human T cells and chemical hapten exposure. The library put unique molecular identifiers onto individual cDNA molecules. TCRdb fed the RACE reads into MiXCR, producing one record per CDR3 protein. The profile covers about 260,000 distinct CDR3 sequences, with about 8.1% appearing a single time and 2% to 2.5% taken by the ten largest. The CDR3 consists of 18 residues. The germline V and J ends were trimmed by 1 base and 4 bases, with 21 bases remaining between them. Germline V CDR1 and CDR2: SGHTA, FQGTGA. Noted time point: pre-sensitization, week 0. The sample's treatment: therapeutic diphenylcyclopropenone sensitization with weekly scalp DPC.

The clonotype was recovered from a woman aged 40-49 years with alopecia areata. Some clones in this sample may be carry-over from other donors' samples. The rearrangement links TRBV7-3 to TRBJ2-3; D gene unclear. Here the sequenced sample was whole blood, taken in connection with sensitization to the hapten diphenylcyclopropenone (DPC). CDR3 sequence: CASSLKARPLSPPDTQYF. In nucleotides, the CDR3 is TGTGCCAGCAGCTTAAAGGCCAGACCCCTATCCCCCCCAGATACGCAGTATTTT.